Listed below are T cell receptor beta chains from one sample, sequenced in a study of blood T cell repertoires in COVID-19. Repertoires were generated with immunoSEQ multiplex PCR, while TCRdb's copy carries only in-frame clones and drops some. The data hold 470,000 or so clones, with around nine tenths observed a single time. Sequencing was carried out using peripheral blood. Receptors were obtained from a woman younger than 45 with acute or convalescent COVID-19. Each CDR3 is given with its conserved first and last residue. Each record gives: J gene, clone size, V gene, D gene, CDR3 protein, CDR3 DNA. A D gene is named only where the DNA matches it firmly. A row's size may be missing; if present it is once, few, many or a size class.

>TRBJ2-7|NA|TRBV28|TRBD1
CASSSPTGGSYEQYF
TGTGCCAGCAGCTCACCAACAGGGGGATCCTACGAGCAGTACTTC
>TRBJ1-5|few|TRBV3-1/TRBV3-2|TRBD1
CASSRGTGGQPQHF
TGTGCCAGCAGCCGAGGGACAGGAGGTCAGCCCCAGCATTTT
>TRBJ2-3|NA|TRBV5-6|NA
CASSLGGPTDTQYF
TGTGCCAGCAGCTTAGGGGGACCCACAGATACGCAGTATTTT
>TRBJ2-7|NA|TRBV3-1/TRBV3-2|NA
CASSQAATYEQYF
TGTGCCAGCAGCCAAGCCGCTACCTACGAGCAGTACTTC
>TRBJ2-7|NA|TRBV6-1|NA
CASSEREVYEQYF
TGTGCCAGCAGTGAAAGAGAAGTCTACGAGCAGTACTTC
>TRBJ1-1|NA|TRBV27|TRBD1
CASSASTGLNTEAFF
TGTGCCAGCAGCGCCTCGACAGGGCTAAACACTGAAGCTTTCTTT
>TRBJ1-3|NA|TRBV11-2|NA
CASSHDLERGNTIYF
TGTGCCAGCAGCCACGACCTAGAACGGGGAAACACCATATATTTT
>TRBJ1-1|NA|TRBV9|TRBD1
CASSVLGDSEAFF
TGTGCCAGCAGCGTCCTAGGGGACAGCGAAGCTTTCTTT
>TRBJ2-1|NA|TRBV15|TRBD2
CATSKGELAVGEQFF
TGTGCCACCAGCAAAGGGGAACTAGCGGTAGGTGAGCAGTTCTTC
>TRBJ2-1|NA|TRBV30|NA
CAWRPSFLDNEQFF
TGTGCCTGGAGGCCCAGTTTTCTGGACAATGAGCAGTTCTTC
>TRBJ1-2|NA|TRBV29-1|TRBD1
CSVGPTGKGGYTF
TGCAGCGTTGGACCGACAGGGAAGGGGGGCTACACCTTC
>TRBJ2-7|NA|TRBV19|TRBD1
CASSPRTGFPYEQYF
TGTGCCAGTAGTCCCCGGACAGGGTTCCCCTACGAGCAGTACTTC
>TRBJ2-3|NA|TRBV3-1/TRBV3-2|TRBD1
CASSIRQGLDTQYF
TGTGCCAGCAGCATTCGACAGGGCCTAGATACGCAGTATTTT
>TRBJ1-5|NA|TRBV3-1/TRBV3-2|NA
CASSQVPGSNQPQHF
TGTGCCAGCAGCCAAGTCCCCGGTAGCAATCAGCCCCAGCATTTT
>TRBJ1-4|NA|TRBV19|TRBD1
CASSSDRGREKLFF
TGTGCCAGTAGTTCGGACAGGGGGCGTGAAAAACTGTTTTTT